This paragraph covers one T cell receptor beta chain sequence. The antigen it recognizes is unknown. No clone much larger than this one lies a single base away; base qualities are absent. Donors were healthy HIV-negative adults with no recently reported acute infections or vaccinations. Every donor was a Caucasian adult residing in Nashville, Tennessee, USA. Magnetic negative selection was used to enrich CD4+ T cells, after which naive cells were positively selected on CD45RA and the negative fraction became the memory subset. After blood collection by leukapheresis, PBMCs were isolated using Ficoll-Histopaque density gradient centrifugation and then cryopreserved in the vapor phase of liquid nitrogen. Purity and quantity of every magnetically sorted T cell population were checked by analytical flow cytometry. From each sorted fraction, genomic DNA was isolated and quantified by UV absorbance on a Nanodrop 2000c.

These data originate in a study of shared clonotypes between healthy human individuals (dated by TCRdb to the early 2020s). With respect to the entire study: A couple of women and three men aged 18 to 49 years were included in the cohort. Libraries were prepared and TCR repertoires were sequenced by different laboratories using diverse techniques, in order to increase sequencing depth and limit assay-specific biases. For each donor, three plates each were used for CD4 naive and CD4 memory, two plates were used for CD8 naive, and one plate was used for CD8 memory. Between about 0.94 and 8.9 billion PBMCs per donor were obtained by leukapheresis. To estimate repertoire size and how much clonotypes are shared between individuals, the study performed deep sequencing of blood TCR repertoires from 4 to 6 healthy adults. On the study overall, not on this receptor specifically: Across a few donors, roughly 5.4% of naive CD4, approximately 3.5% of naive CD8, around 2.1% of memory CD4, and approximately 0.4% of memory CD8 clonotypes were shared. The genetic and exposure-history diversity represented was limited by the small number of donors. Pairwise subsampling led to the expectation that sequencing depth would affect the degree of clonotype sharing among donors. Incomplete sequencing was indicated by rarefaction of sorted-subset datasets, despite the large sequencing depth. Sampling was restricted to blood, and TCR repertoires in tissues likely differ from the TCR repertoires found in blood. Larger estimated clonotype richness was generally found for naive subsets than for memory subsets. Higher generation probabilities were observed for clonotypes shared by all four sorted-subset donors than for non-shared clonotypes.

Using the deep immunoSEQ assay, TCR CDR3 regions were amplified from genomic DNA by multiplex PCR. Extracted genomic DNA from each cell subset was distributed evenly across all wells of several immunoSEQ 96-well plates, and each plate was treated as a replicate. For sorted subsets, about 220 ng of genomic DNA, equivalent to 30,000 or so T cell genomes, went into each replicate PCR. Purified libraries were quantified with a Qubit 3.0 fluorometer, sized on a Bioanalyzer 2100, and re-quantified with the KAPA Library Quantification kit. A separate single-read 150-cycle Illumina NextSeq 550 flow cell was used to sequence each immunoSEQ 96-well plate. As for how the authors treated the data: The immunoSEQ output contained only junctional sequences without quality scores, so filtering could not match that applied to full-length reads. To assign V/J genes and CDR3, sequences were annotated using PyIR, a Python wrapper for IgBLAST v1.9, with IMGT germline references. Reads were filtered out if the reads had weak V/J assignments (E-value above 1e-6), no CDR3, stop codons, out-of-frame junctions, or ambiguous translated residues. V3J clonotypes were defined as sequences sharing an identical inferred V gene, J gene, and CDR3 amino acid sequence. Percentage overlap between repertoires was calculated by dividing the number of shared unique clonotypes by the size of the smaller repertoire. Repertoire richness was assessed with RTK rarefaction, the Chao1 estimator, and Recon v2.1 estimates of unobserved clonotypes. OLGA was used to compute generation probabilities for all TCRbeta clonotypes that the gDNA method yielded from a handful of donors. Sourced from immuneACCESS, this table was stored by TCRdb with only in-frame sequences that have V and J called. A share of the clones is absent; for the studies checked, an unresolved V gene accounts for under half, and the remainder has no known explanation. V, J and clone size are taken as reported in that table, and D and trimming were inferred from the DNA itself. This sample has fewer than 1.6 million clones in its table, and approximately 98.5% of those were observed once. Together, the top ten hold approximately 0.4% of the sample.

CDR1 and CDR2 are drawn from the germline V gene: SGDLS, YYNGEE. V gives up 0 bases and J gives up 6 bases, and the segment between their germline ends measures 13 bases. The CDR3 has 14 amino acids, counting the end cysteine and phenylalanine. Just CDR3 DNA is preserved here, 42 bases in frame from base 1. The sequenced material came from naive CD4+ T cells sorted from blood. In the paper's terms, the cell subset or site label means: CD45RA+ positively selected. The chain was built from TRBV9 and TRBJ2-7; the D gene is tentatively TRBD1 or TRBD2, each matching 5 bases. The receptor's source is a man aged 25-45 years in good health. The DNA sequence is as follows: TGTGCCAGCAGCGTAGACGTGATGAGGGGCGAGCAGTACTTC. Its protein product is CASSVDVMRGEQYF. Where the CDR3 stops, the reference TRBV9 and TRBJ2-7 genes take over; the full variable domain is DSGVTQTPKHLITATGQRVTLRCSPRSGDLSVYWYQQSLDQGLQFLIQYYNGEERAKGNILERFSAQQFPDLHSELNLSSLELGDSALYFCASSVDVMRGEQYFGPGTRLTVT.